This T cell receptor (beta chain) stems from a study of blood T cell repertoires in COVID-19. The V gene lost 4 bases and the J gene lost 4 bases, with 13 bases spanning the gap. Germline CDR1 reads LGHDT; CDR2 reads YNNKEL (reference sequence). CDR3 length equals 14 residues. Produced via immunoSEQ multiplex PCR; TCRdb's table is partial and in-frame only. The sample includes around 380,000 clones, 70% to 90% of them seen just once. Two negative PCRs, clearance, or symptom resolution had been documented for recovered Cohort 3 donors. The V gene is TRBV3-1 (or the pseudogene TRBV3-2), the J gene TRBJ1-2, with a weak D call TRBD1 (5 bases). The sequencing input was PBMCs or T cells enriched from blood (not recorded which). The receptor was derived from a man aged 25-40 years who had recovered from COVID-19. CDR3 sequence reads: CASSLSRDSYGYTF. In DNA form, the CDR3 reads TGTGCCAGCAGCCTGAGCAGGGACTCCTATGGCTACACCTTC.